This T cell receptor beta chain comes out of a study of T-cell reconstitution after alpha-beta-depleted transplantation in children. Study results and caveats: From surviving recipient T cells and thymic progenitors came the high day-60 TCRbeta diversity observed in some patients. One year after transplant, T-cell counts and diversity came mostly from newly produced T cells.

With V trimmed by 4 bases and J by 5 bases, 4 bases remained unmatched. The CDR3 is made up of 14 amino acids. Per germline, CDR1 SNHLY and CDR2 FYNNEI. Using unique molecular identifiers, the investigators prepared the TCRbeta library. TCRdb recomputed calls from the PCR reads with MiXCR, one row per CDR3 protein. The sample has fewer than 550,000 distinct CDR3 sequences, around 10% seen once. Of note for this clonotype: The target antigen is unknown.

This sequence originates from a female patient between 2 and 15 years old who had a stem cell transplant for aplastic anemia, so the T cells may come from the graft donor. This chain links TRBV2 with TRBJ2-2; 7 nucleotides align to TRBD2. The material sequenced was PBMCs, mostly from graft donor cells, taken 180 days after TCRalphabeta/CD19-depleted stem cell transplant. The CDR3 sequence: CASSGGRGTGELFF. The CDR3 nucleotides read TGTGCCAGCAGTGGGGGGAGGGGAACCGGGGAGCTGTTTTTT.